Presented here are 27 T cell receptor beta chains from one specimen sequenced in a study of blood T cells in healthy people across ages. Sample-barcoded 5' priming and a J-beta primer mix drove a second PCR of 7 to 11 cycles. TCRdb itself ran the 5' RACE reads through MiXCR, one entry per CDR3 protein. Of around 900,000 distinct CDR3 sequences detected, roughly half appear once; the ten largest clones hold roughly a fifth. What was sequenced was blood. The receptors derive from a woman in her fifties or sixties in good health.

This CDR3 is CASTRQGSNTEAFF. The CDR3 DNA reads as TGTGCCAGCACCAGACAGGGGTCGAACACTGAAGCTTTCTTT. The chain joins TRBV2 to TRBJ1-1, with 8 bases lining up with TRBD1. The CDR3 spans 14 residues. CDR1 is SNHLY and CDR2 is FYNNEI in the germline V gene. V was clipped by 7 bases and J by 1 base; unmatched bases: 5. Based on the CDR3 plus reference TRBV2 and TRBJ1-1, the full variable domain is EPEVTQTPSHQVTQMGQEVILRCVPISNHLYFYWYRQILGQKVEFLVSFYNNEISEKSEIFDDQFSVERPDGSNFTLKIRSTKLEDSAMYFCASTRQGSNTEAFFGQGTRLTVV.

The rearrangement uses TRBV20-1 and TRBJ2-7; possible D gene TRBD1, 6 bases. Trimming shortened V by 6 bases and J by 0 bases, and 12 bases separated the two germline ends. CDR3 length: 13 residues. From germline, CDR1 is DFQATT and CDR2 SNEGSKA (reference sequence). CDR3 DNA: TGCAGTGCCAAGAAGGACAGCTCCTACGAGCAGTACTTC. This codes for CSAKKDSSYEQYF.

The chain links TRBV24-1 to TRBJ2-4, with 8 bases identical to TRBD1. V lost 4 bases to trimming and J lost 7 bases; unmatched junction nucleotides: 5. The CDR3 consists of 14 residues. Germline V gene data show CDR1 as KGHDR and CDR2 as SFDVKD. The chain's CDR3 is CATSEQGAGNIQYF. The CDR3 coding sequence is TGTGCCACCAGTGAGCAGGGGGCAGGTAACATTCAGTACTTC.

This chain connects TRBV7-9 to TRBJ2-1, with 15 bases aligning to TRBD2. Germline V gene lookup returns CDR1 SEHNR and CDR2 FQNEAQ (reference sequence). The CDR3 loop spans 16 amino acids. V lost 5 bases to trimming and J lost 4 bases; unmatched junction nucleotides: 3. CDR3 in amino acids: CASSRTSGRGYNEQFF. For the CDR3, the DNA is TGTGCCAGCAGCCGGACTAGCGGGAGGGGTTACAATGAGCAGTTCTTC.

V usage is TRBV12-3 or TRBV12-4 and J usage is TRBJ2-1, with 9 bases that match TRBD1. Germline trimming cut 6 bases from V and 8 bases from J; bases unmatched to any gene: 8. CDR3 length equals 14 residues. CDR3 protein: CASRPQQGAHEQFF. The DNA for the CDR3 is TGTGCCAGCAGACCCCAACAGGGGGCTCATGAGCAGTTCTTC.

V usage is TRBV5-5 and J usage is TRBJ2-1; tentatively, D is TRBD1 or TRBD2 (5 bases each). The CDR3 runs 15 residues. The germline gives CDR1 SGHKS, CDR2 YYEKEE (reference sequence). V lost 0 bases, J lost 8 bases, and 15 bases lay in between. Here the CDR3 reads CASSLVAARGDEQFF. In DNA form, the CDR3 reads TGTGCCAGCAGCTTGGTTGCGGCAAGGGGAGATGAGCAGTTCTTC.

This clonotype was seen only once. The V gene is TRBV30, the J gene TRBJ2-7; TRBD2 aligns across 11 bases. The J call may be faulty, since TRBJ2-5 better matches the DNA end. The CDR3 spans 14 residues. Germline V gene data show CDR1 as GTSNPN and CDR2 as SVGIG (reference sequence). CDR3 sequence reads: CAWSGSGRVETQYF. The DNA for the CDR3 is TGTGCCTGGTCGGGTAGCGGGAGGGTCGAGACCCAGTACTTC.

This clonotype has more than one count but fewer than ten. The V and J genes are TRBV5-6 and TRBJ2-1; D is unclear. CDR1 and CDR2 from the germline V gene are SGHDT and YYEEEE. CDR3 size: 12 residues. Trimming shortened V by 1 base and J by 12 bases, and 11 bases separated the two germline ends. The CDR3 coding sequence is TGTGCCAGCAGCTTGATGGGGATCGGGCAGTTCTTC. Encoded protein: CASSLMGIGQFF.

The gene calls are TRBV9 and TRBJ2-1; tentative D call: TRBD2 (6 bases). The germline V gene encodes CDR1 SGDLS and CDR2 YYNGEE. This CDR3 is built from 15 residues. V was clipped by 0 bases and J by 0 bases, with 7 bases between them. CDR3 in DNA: TGTGCCAGCAGCGTAGCGGGGGTCTCCTACAATGAGCAGTTCTTC. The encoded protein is CASSVAGVSYNEQFF.

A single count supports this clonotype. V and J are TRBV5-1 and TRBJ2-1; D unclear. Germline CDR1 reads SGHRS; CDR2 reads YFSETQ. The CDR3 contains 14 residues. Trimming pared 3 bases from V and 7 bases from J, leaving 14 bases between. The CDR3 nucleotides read TGCGCCAGCAGCTCGACGCTTCAAAGAAATGAGCAGTTCTTC. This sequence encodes CASSSTLQRNEQFF. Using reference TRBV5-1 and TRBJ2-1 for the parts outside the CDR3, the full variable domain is KAGVTQTPRYLIKTRGQQVTLSCSPISGHRSVSWYQQTPGQGLQFLFEYFSETQRNKGNFPGRFSGRQFSNSRSEMNVSTLELGDSALYLCASSSTLQRNEQFFGPGTRLTVL.

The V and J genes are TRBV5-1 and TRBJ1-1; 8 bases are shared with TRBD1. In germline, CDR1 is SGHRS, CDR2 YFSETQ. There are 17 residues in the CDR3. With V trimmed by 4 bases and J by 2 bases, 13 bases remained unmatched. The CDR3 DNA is TGCGCCAGCAGCGGGACAGGTGAGGGGCCTGTCAACACTGAAGCTTTCTTT. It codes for CASSGTGEGPVNTEAFF.

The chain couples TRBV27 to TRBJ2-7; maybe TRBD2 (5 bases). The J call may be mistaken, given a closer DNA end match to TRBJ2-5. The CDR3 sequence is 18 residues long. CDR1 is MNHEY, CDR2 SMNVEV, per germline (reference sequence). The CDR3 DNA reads TGTGCCAGCAGTTTATTTTATGGGCCCCGAGGGCGTGGTGAGACCCAGTACTTC. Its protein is CASSLFYGPRGRGETQYF.

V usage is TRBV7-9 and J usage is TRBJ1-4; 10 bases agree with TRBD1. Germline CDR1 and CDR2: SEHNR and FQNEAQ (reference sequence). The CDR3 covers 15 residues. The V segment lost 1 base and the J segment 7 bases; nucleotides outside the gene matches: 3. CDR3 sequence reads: CASSLGDRGLEKLFF. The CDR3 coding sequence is TGTGCCAGCAGCTTAGGAGACAGGGGGCTTGAAAAACTGTTTTTT.

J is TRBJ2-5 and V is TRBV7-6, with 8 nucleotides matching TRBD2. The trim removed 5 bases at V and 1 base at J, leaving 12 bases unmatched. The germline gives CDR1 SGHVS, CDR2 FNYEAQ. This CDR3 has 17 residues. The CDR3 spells CASSPVTSGSFQETQYF. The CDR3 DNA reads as TGTGCCAGCAGCCCGGTAACTAGCGGTTCTTTCCAAGAGACCCAGTACTTC.

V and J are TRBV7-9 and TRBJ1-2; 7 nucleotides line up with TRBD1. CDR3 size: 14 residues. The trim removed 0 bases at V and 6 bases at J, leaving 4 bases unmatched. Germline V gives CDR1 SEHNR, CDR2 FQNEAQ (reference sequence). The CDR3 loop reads CASSLAGTEHGYTF. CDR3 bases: TGTGCCAGCAGCTTAGCCGGGACAGAACATGGCTACACCTTC.

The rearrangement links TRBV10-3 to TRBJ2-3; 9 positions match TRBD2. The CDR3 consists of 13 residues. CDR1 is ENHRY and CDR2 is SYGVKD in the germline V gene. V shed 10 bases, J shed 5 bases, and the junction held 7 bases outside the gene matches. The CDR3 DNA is TGTGCCACCCAAGCGGGAGGCGAAGATACGCAGTATTTT. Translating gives CATQAGGEDTQYF.

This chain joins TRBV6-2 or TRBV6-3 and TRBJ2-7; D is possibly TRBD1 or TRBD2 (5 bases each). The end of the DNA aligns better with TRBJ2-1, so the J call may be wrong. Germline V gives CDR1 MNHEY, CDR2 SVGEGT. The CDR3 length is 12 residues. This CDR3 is CASRPTGREQFF. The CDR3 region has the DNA TGTGCCAGCAGACCTACGGGGCGGGAGCAGTTCTTC.

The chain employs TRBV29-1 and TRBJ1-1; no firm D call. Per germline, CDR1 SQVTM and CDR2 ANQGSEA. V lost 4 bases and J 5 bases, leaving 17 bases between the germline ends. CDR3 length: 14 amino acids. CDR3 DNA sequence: TGCAGCGTTGCCCAGAGGCCTCCCAGGACTGAAGCTTTCTTT. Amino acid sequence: CSVAQRPPRTEAFF.

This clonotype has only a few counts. In nucleotides, the CDR3 is TGTGCCAGCAGCAAAAGAAATGACGGGACCCAGTACTTC. It is translated as CASSKRNDGTQYF. The rearrangement joins TRBV12-3 or TRBV12-4 to TRBJ2-7; D is ambiguous. The J call may be wrong; the DNA end is better matched by TRBJ2-5. The CDR3 totals 13 residues.

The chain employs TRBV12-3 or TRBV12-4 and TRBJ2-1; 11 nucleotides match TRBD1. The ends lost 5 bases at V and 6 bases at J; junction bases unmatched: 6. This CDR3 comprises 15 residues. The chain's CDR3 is CASSPWDRGTNEQFF. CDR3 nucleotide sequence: TGTGCCAGCAGTCCGTGGGACAGGGGGACCAATGAGCAGTTCTTC.

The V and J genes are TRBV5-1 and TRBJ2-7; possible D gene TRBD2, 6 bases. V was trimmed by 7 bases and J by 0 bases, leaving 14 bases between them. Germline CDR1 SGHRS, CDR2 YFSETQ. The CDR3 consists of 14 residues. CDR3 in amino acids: CASFWGGFSYEQYF. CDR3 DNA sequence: TGCGCCAGCTTCTGGGGAGGTTTCTCCTACGAGCAGTACTTC.

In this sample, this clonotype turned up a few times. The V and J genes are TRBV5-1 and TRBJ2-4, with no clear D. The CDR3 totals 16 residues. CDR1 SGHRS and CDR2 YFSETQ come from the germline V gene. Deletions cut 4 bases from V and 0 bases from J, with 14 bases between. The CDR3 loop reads CASSPDVSLAKNIQYF. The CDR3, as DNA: TGCGCCAGCAGCCCCGACGTCAGTCTAGCCAAAAACATTCAGTACTTC.

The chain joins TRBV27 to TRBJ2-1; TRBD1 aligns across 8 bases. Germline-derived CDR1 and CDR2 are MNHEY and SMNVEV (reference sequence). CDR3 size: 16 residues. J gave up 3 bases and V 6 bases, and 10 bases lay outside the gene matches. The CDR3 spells CASSRTGTGRYNEQFF. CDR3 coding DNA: TGTGCCAGCAGCCGAACCGGGACAGGACGCTACAATGAGCAGTTCTTC.

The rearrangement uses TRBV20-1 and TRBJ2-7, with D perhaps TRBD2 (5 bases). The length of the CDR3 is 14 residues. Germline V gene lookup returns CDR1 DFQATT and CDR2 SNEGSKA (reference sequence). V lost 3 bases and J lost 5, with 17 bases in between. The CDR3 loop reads CSASPTSGIDEQYF. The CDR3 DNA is TGCAGTGCTAGTCCCACCTCGGGAATCGACGAGCAGTACTTC.

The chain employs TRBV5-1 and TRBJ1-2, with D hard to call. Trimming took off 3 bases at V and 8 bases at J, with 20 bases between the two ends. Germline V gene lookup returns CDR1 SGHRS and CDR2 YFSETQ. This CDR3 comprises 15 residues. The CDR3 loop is CASSSQAGLRGGYTF. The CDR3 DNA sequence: TGCGCCAGCAGCTCCCAGGCAGGCCTCCGGGGAGGCTACACCTTC.

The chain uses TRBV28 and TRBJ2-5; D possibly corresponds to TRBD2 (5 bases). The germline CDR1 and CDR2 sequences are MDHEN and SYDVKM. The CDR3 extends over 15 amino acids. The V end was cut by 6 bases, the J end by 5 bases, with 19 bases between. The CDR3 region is CASSPAPRGSETQYF. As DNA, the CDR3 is TGTGCCAGCAGCCCGGCCCCTCGGGGTTCGGAGACCCAGTACTTC.

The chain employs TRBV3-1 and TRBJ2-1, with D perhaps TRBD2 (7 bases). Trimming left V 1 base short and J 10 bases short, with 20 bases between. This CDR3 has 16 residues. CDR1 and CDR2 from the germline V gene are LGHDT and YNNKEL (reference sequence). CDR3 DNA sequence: TGTGCCAGCAGCCAAGCGCTAGCGGATACGGGGGCGGAGCAGTTCTTC. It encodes CASSQALADTGAEQFF.